This TCR beta chain was sequenced in a study of T cells after yellow fever vaccination. Whole-study findings and limits: Re-detected after boosting: most primary clones, almost 98% of CD4 and about 85% of CD8.

The CDR3 contains 17 residues. Losses at the gene ends were 4 bases for V and 4 bases for J; bases not matched to a gene: 11. CDR1 and CDR2 (germline): SGHDT, YYEEEE. This clonotype was counted only a few times. Its antigen remains unidentified. MiXCR, applied by TCRdb to the 5' RACE reads, yields one record per CDR3 protein. The sample has some 350,000 distinct CDR3 sequences, roughly 11% seen once. The TCR was taken from a man between 18 and 35 years old who received the YFV17D yellow fever vaccine. The sample in question was PBMCs, obtained on the day of the first yellow fever vaccination. V is TRBV5-6 and J is TRBJ1-2, with 12 bases identical to TRBD1. The CDR3 loop reads CASSPGTGGGWGYGYTF. The CDR3 DNA sequence: TGTGCCAGCAGCCCCGGGACAGGGGGCGGGTGGGGCTATGGCTACACCTTC.